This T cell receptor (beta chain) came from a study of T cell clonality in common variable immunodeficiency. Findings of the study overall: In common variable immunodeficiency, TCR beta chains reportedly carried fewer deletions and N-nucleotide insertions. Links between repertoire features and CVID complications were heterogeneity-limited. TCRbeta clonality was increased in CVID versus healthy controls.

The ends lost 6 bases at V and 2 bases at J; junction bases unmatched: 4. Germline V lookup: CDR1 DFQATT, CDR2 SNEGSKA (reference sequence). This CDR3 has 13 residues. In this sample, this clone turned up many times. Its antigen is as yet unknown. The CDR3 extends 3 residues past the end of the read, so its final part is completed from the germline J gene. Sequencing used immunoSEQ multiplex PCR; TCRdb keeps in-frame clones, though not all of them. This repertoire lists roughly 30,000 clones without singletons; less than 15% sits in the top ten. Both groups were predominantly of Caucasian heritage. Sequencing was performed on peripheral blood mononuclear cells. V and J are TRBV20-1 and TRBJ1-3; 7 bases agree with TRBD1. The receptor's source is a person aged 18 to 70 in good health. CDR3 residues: CSARTGAGNTIYF. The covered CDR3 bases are TGCAGTGCGAGGACAGGAGCTGGAAACACC.